The next 14 T cell receptor beta chains were all read from a single sample in a study of cytomegalovirus exposure and HLA in healthy donors. It was with 60 Vbeta and 13 Jbeta primers that the PCR ran. Sequencing was performed with immunoSEQ multiplex PCR; in TCRdb, only in-frame clones are kept and a portion is missing. The table lists some 190,000 clones, over 65% of them singletons. The sample was PBMCs. Source of these receptors: a man between 18 and 29 years old in good health and CMV-seronegative.

The chain links TRBV30 to TRBJ2-3; 7 bases match TRBD2. Germline-derived CDR1 and CDR2 are GTSNPN and SVGIG (reference sequence). The CDR3 covers 17 residues. Losses at the gene ends were 3 bases for V and 4 bases for J; bases not matched to a gene: 16. Here the CDR3 DNA reads TGTGCCTGGAGCCTACCCCCCCGGGCGGGAGATTCAGATACGCAGTATTTT. Amino acids: CAWSLPPRAGDSDTQYF.

The V call is TRBV4-2, the J call TRBJ1-3; TRBD1 is a possible D gene (5 bases). V lost 1 base and J lost 3, with 13 bases in between. Per germline, CDR1 LGHNA and CDR2 YNFKEQ. The CDR3 spans 16 residues. The CDR3 DNA is TGTGCCAGCAGCCAAGCCTTTTCGGGGGGTGGAAACACCATATATTTT. Its translation: CASSQAFSGGGNTIYF.

The CDR3 here is CASTRDSYNSPLHF. DNA of the CDR3: TGTGCCAGCACCAGGGACTCCTATAATTCACCCCTCCACTTT. This chain links TRBV2 with TRBJ1-6; D might be TRBD1 (5 bases). The V gene's germline CDR1 is SNHLY and CDR2 FYNNEI. The CDR3 length is 14 residues. Trimming removed 7 bases at V and 0 bases at J, with 7 bases between.

The chain carries TRBV4-3 and TRBJ2-2; D perhaps matches TRBD2 (6 bases). Germline V lookup: CDR1 LGHNA, CDR2 YSLEER. V was shortened by 3 bases and J by 5 bases, with 10 bases between the two germline ends. The CDR3 runs 14 residues. The CDR3 nucleotides are TGCGCCAGCAGCCAGACGGGAGAAACCGGGGAGCTGTTTTTT. Translation: CASSQTGETGELFF.

This sequence joins TRBV4-2 and TRBJ2-3; D perhaps matches TRBD2 (6 bases). Trimming took off 3 bases at V and 2 bases at J, with 12 bases between the two ends. Per germline, CDR1 LGHNA and CDR2 YNFKEQ. The length of the CDR3 is 15 residues. The CDR3 DNA sequence: TGTGCCAGCAGCCACCCGGACTACATCACAGATACGCAGTATTTT. This gives the protein CASSHPDYITDTQYF.

This chain connects TRBV6-5 to TRBJ2-7, with TRBD1 matching 9 bases. CDR3 length: 14 amino acids. Trimming at V came to 8 bases and at J to 2 bases, leaving 7 bases not matched to a gene. Germline V gene lookup returns CDR1 MNHEY and CDR2 SVGAGI. CDR3 region: CASQGRQGAYEQYF. CDR3 nucleotide sequence: TGTGCCAGCCAAGGGCGACAGGGGGCCTACGAGCAGTACTTC.

J is TRBJ1-1 and V is TRBV6-1, with D maybe TRBD1 (5 bases). The CDR3 loop spans 14 amino acids. Germline lookup yields CDR1 MNHNS and CDR2 SASEGT. V was trimmed by 0 bases and J by 4 bases, leaving 9 bases between them. Here the CDR3 reads CASSEAGRGTEAFF. CDR3 nucleotide sequence: TGTGCCAGCAGTGAAGCGGGGCGGGGCACTGAAGCTTTCTTT.

The gene calls are TRBV19 and TRBJ2-3, with D perhaps TRBD1 (7 bases). Trimming took 6 bases from V and 9 from J, leaving 16 bases between them. Germline CDR1 reads LNHDA; CDR2 reads SQIVND (reference sequence). The CDR3 totals 13 residues. This CDR3 reads CASSATGDSTQYF. The CDR3 DNA reads TGTGCCAGTAGCGCAACAGGGGACTCCACGCAGTATTTT.

This sequence joins TRBV27 and TRBJ2-7; weak D call: TRBD1 (5 bases). V was trimmed by 5 bases and J by 1 base, leaving 9 bases between them. The CDR3 contains 13 residues. In germline, CDR1 is MNHEY, CDR2 SMNVEV (reference sequence). CDR3 protein: CASSQGVSYEQYF. CDR3 nucleotides: TGTGCCAGCAGTCAAGGGGTTTCCTACGAGCAGTACTTC.

The V gene is TRBV7-2, the J gene TRBJ2-7; 8 nucleotides match TRBD2. Germline lookup yields CDR1 SGHTA and CDR2 FQGNSA. V lost 5 bases, J lost 4 bases, and 10 bases stayed unmatched. CDR3 length equals 15 residues. The CDR3 coding sequence is TGTGCCAGCAGCGTTAAGGTTTCTAGCGGGTACGAGCAGTACTTC. Translated, it gives CASSVKVSSGYEQYF.

The genes are TRBV6-1 and TRBJ2-7, with 7 bases lining up with TRBD1. J gave up 0 bases and V 8 bases, and 4 bases lay outside the gene matches. The CDR3 loop spans 13 amino acids. Germline-derived CDR1 and CDR2 are MNHNS and SASEGT. The CDR3 region is CASSDRLSYEQYF. The CDR3, as DNA: TGTGCCAGCTCGGACAGGCTCTCCTACGAGCAGTACTTC.

This clone has only a few counts. V gene TRBV4-2 combines with J gene TRBJ1-2; D call uncertain. V lost 4 bases and J lost 8, with 20 bases in between. Germline CDR1 LGHNA, CDR2 YNFKEQ. This CDR3 has 15 residues. CDR3 protein: CASSPTDGRARGYTF. CDR3 bases: TGTGCCAGCAGCCCCACGGACGGGAGGGCGCGGGGCTACACCTTC.

This chain uses TRBV9 with TRBJ2-1; weak D call: TRBD2 (6 bases). The CDR3 is 15 residues long. CDR1 SGDLS and CDR2 YYNGEE come from the germline V gene. V lost 2 bases to trimming and J lost 3 bases, with 12 bases between them. The CDR3 bases are TGTGCCAGCAGCGTCAATGCCGGGAGCTACAATGAGCAGTTCTTC. This sequence encodes CASSVNAGSYNEQFF.

The chain couples TRBV27 to TRBJ2-7, with 8 bases that match TRBD1. CDR1 MNHEY and CDR2 SMNVEV come from the germline V gene (reference sequence). V was clipped by 2 bases and J by 3 bases; unmatched bases: 6. CDR3 length equals 15 residues. The CDR3 DNA reads as TGTGCCAGCAGTTTACGGTCAGGGGGCTTCTACGAGCAGTACTTC. It codes for CASSLRSGGFYEQYF.